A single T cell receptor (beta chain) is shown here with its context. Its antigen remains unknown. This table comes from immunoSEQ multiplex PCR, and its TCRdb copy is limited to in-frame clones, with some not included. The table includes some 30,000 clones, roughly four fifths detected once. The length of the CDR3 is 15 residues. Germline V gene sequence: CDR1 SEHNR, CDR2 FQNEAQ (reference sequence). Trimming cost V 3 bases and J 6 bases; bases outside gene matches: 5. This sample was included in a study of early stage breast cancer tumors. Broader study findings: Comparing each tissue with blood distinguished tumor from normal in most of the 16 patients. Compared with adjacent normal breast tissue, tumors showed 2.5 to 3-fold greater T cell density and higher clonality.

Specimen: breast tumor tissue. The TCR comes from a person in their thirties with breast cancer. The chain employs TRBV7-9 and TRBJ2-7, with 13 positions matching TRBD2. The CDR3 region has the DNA TGTGCCAGCAGCTTTTGGACTAGCGGGAGCGGCGAGCAGTACTTC. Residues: CASSFWTSGSGEQYF.